What follows are 14 T cell receptor beta chains derived from one specimen sequenced in a study of OX40 agonist ivuxolimab in advanced cancers. Generated by immunoSEQ multiplex PCR, the TCRdb table keeps only in-frame clones and is missing some. The sample includes around 40,000 clones, 80% of them seen just once. The sequences come from CD4+ or CD8+ T cells sorted from blood, collected in a trial of the OX40 agonist ivuxolimab. The source is an adult with an advanced solid tumor such as melanoma, head and neck, liver or kidney cancer.

The chain employs TRBV4-2 and TRBJ2-1; 11 bases match TRBD2. CDR3 size: 16 residues. Germline assignment: CDR1 LGHNA and CDR2 YNFKEQ. Unmatched junction bases numbered 5, after V lost 0 bases and J lost 7 bases. The CDR3 nucleotides are TGTGCCAGCAGCCAAGATCCCGGGACTAGCGGTAATGAGCAGTTCTTC. As protein: CASSQDPGTSGNEQFF.

The V and J genes are TRBV15 and TRBJ1-4; maybe TRBD1 (6 bases). Trimming shortened V by 0 bases and J by 8 bases, and 10 bases separated the two germline ends. The CDR3 is made up of 14 amino acids. Germline V gene lookup returns CDR1 LNHNV and CDR2 YYDKDF (reference sequence). CDR3 DNA: TGTGCCACCAGCAGAGATACAGGGTACGAAAAACTGTTTTTT. Translated, it gives CATSRDTGYEKLFF.

This clone was recorded once. The gene calls are TRBV6-5 and TRBJ2-1; D may be TRBD2 (6 bases). Trimming left V 4 bases short and J 5 bases short, with 18 bases between. Looked up from germline, CDR1 is MNHEY and CDR2 is SVGAGI. The CDR3 extends over 16 amino acids. The CDR3 region has the DNA TGTGCCAGCAGTTCAAGGGGCGGGGTGCATCACAATGAGCAGTTCTTC. As protein: CASSSRGGVHHNEQFF.

The rearrangement joins TRBV12-5 to TRBJ2-1; 12 bases align to TRBD2. Germline CDR1 and CDR2: LGHNT and FRNRAP. The CDR3 consists of 14 residues. V was pared by 5 bases and J by 8 bases, with 4 bases of the junction left unmatched. For the CDR3, the DNA is TGTGCTAGTGGTCCTAGCGGGAGGGCCCATGAGCAGTTCTTC. It yields the protein CASGPSGRAHEQFF.

V usage is TRBV19 and J usage is TRBJ1-2; 7 bases fit TRBD1. After removal of 4 bases from V and 0 bases from J, the junction contained 2 bases not matched to a gene. Germline V CDR1 and CDR2: LNHDA, SQIVND (reference sequence). This CDR3 has 14 amino acids. The CDR3 DNA reads as TGTGCCAGTAGTACCGGGACAGCTAACTATGGCTACACCTTC. Its protein is CASSTGTANYGYTF. Filled out from reference TRBV19 and TRBJ1-2, the complete variable domain reads DGGITQSPKYLFRKEGQNVTLSCEQNLNHDAMYWYRQDPGQGLRLIYYSQIVNDFQKGDIAEGYSVSREKKESFPLTVTSAQKNPTAFYLCASSTGTANYGYTFGSGTRLTVV.

The gene calls are TRBV7-9 and TRBJ1-1; TRBD1 is a possible D gene (5 bases). Germline CDR1 and CDR2: SEHNR and FQNEAQ (reference sequence). The CDR3 is made up of 14 amino acids. V shed 4 bases and J shed 4 bases, with 13 bases lying between them. CDR3 nucleotides: TGTGCCAGCAGCTCGCAAGGGGCGGGCACTGAAGCTTTCTTT. This translates into CASSSQGAGTEAFF.

The table lists this clone with a few counts. The J gene is TRBJ1-1, the V gene TRBV5-4; D is unclear. V shed 1 base and J shed 2 bases, with 0 bases lying between them. Germline V gene sequence: CDR1 SGHNT, CDR2 YYREEE (reference sequence). The CDR3 length is 11 residues. CDR3 residues: CASSLNTEAFF. For the CDR3, the DNA is TGTGCCAGCAGCTTGAACACTGAAGCTTTCTTT.

The J gene is TRBJ2-1, the V gene TRBV9; 12 bases fit TRBD2. The CDR3 totals 15 residues. The V gene end was trimmed by 6 bases and the J gene end by 4 bases; junction bases not matched to a gene: 5. Germline-derived CDR1 and CDR2 are SGDLS and YYNGEE. CDR3 residues: CASTRGTSGYNEQFF. In DNA form, the CDR3 reads TGTGCCAGCACCCGGGGGACTAGCGGGTACAATGAGCAGTTCTTC.

This clone has a handful of counts. The genes are TRBV7-9 and TRBJ1-2; D may be TRBD1 (5 bases). V lost 2 bases to trimming and J lost 7 bases, with 8 bases between them. Germline lookup yields CDR1 SEHNR and CDR2 FQNEAQ (reference sequence). The CDR3 is 12 amino acids. This CDR3 is CASSLQGLGYTF. The CDR3 DNA follows: TGTGCCAGCAGCTTACAGGGACTTGGCTACACCTTC.

The J gene is TRBJ2-1, the V gene TRBV19; D may be TRBD1 (8 bases). CDR1 is LNHDA, CDR2 SQIVND, per germline (reference sequence). Trimming stripped 6 bases from V and 4 bases from J, with 25 bases between. The CDR3 loop spans 18 amino acids. The DNA of the CDR3 is TGTGCCAGTAGCCTAAACCCTCGGACACAGGGGGGGTACAATGAGCAGTTCTTC. As protein: CASSLNPRTQGGYNEQFF.

This clone was observed a handful of times. This chain connects TRBV6-6 to TRBJ1-5; D uncertain. Germline lookup yields CDR1 MNHNY and CDR2 SVGAGI (reference sequence). Trimming took 5 bases from V and 5 from J, leaving 10 bases between them. There are 13 residues in the CDR3. CDR3 DNA: TGTGCCAGCAGTCCAACGGACTATCAGCCCCAGCATTTT. Amino acid sequence: CASSPTDYQPQHF.

V gene TRBV7-9 combines with J gene TRBJ2-3; TRBD2 matches 13 bases. The CDR3 is 17 amino acids. Germline V gene sequence: CDR1 SEHNR, CDR2 FQNEAQ (reference sequence). J gave up 0 bases and V 5 bases, and 5 bases lay outside the gene matches. The CDR3 region is CASSPGTSGTSTDTQYF. As DNA, the CDR3 is TGTGCCAGCAGCCCCGGGACTAGCGGGACGAGCACAGATACGCAGTATTTT.

The V and J genes are TRBV6-5 and TRBJ2-7; D perhaps matches TRBD1 (6 bases). From germline, CDR1 is MNHEY and CDR2 SVGAGI. CDR3 size: 15 residues. The ends were cut back, 9 bases at V and 3 bases at J, with 21 bases in the middle. DNA of the CDR3: TGTGCCAGTTCCGGGACACCGGGCGGGTACTACGAGCAGTACTTC. This sequence encodes CASSGTPGGYYEQYF.

Note on this clone: Other nucleotide sequences from this sample produce the same CDR3. J is TRBJ2-3 and V is TRBV9, with 7 bases aligning to TRBD2. Germline CDR1 is SGDLS and CDR2 is YYNGEE. The CDR3 totals 15 residues. The V and J ends lost 0 bases and 3 bases, in that order; junction bases with no gene match: 4. For the CDR3, the DNA is TGTGCCAGCAGCGTAGTTGGTAGCGGGACAGATACGCAGTATTTT. Amino acids: CASSVVGSGTDTQYF.